The 26 T cell receptor beta chains in this list originate from one sample, sequenced in a study of OX40 agonist ivuxolimab in advanced cancers. Produced via immunoSEQ multiplex PCR; TCRdb's table is partial and in-frame only. In the table there are about 130,000 clones, under 95% of which are singletons. The sequencing used CD4+ or CD8+ T cells sorted from blood, collected in a trial of the OX40 agonist ivuxolimab. These receptors were obtained from an adult with an advanced solid tumor such as melanoma, head and neck, liver or kidney cancer.

V gene TRBV7-3 combines with J gene TRBJ2-2; D is uncertain. The CDR3 has 14 amino acids. V lost 3 bases and J lost 7, with 12 bases in between. The V gene's germline CDR1 is SGHTA and CDR2 FQGTGA. In DNA, the CDR3 is TGTGCCAGCAGCTTCAGTAGGGCTAGCGGGGAGCTGTTTTTT. Translation gives CASSFSRASGELFF.

This chain joins TRBV18 and TRBJ2-3; 12 positions match TRBD2. The V gene end was trimmed by 0 bases and the J gene end by 0 bases; junction bases not matched to a gene: 4. This CDR3 has 18 residues. Germline CDR1 KGHSH, CDR2 LQKENI. The CDR3 DNA reads TGTGCCAGCTCACCACCTCGAGGGACTAGCGGGAGCACAGATACGCAGTATTTT. As protein: CASSPPRGTSGSTDTQYF.

V and J are TRBV19 and TRBJ2-1; TRBD2 aligns across 14 bases. With V trimmed by 5 bases and J by 6 bases, 6 bases remained unmatched. The germline V gene encodes CDR1 LNHDA and CDR2 SQIVND (reference sequence). CDR3 length: 16 amino acids. This CDR3 is CASSSGTSGSSNEQFF. CDR3 sequence (DNA): TGTGCCAGTAGTTCCGGGACTAGCGGGAGTTCCAATGAGCAGTTCTTC.

J is TRBJ2-7 and V is TRBV28; D unresolved. CDR3 length: 13 residues. Germline CDR1 and CDR2: MDHEN and SYDVKM. V gave up 8 bases and J gave up 3 bases, with 14 bases separating them. The CDR3 loop is CASESSLYYEQYF. In nucleotides, the CDR3 is TGTGCCAGCGAATCTTCTCTCTACTACGAGCAGTACTTC.

This chain uses TRBV2 with TRBJ1-5; D is undetermined. Per germline, CDR1 SNHLY and CDR2 FYNNEI. This CDR3 region has 14 residues. The germline V and J ends were trimmed by 4 bases and 2 bases, with 9 bases remaining between them. CDR3 bases: TGTGCCAGCAGTGTATCGATCGGCAATCAGCCCCAGCATTTT. Translated: CASSVSIGNQPQHF.

The chain links TRBV6-6 to TRBJ2-1; D ambiguous. With 2 bases removed from V and 10 bases from J, the gap between germline ends came to 6 bases. CDR1 and CDR2 (germline): MNHNY, SVGAGI (reference sequence). The CDR3 sequence is 11 residues long. The CDR3 loop is CASSYGKEQFF. In DNA, the CDR3 is TGTGCCAGCAGTTACGGGAAAGAGCAGTTCTTC.

V and J are TRBV9 and TRBJ1-1, with D maybe TRBD1 (5 bases). V lost 4 bases and J 0 bases, leaving 10 bases between the germline ends. The germline V gene encodes CDR1 SGDLS and CDR2 YYNGEE. CDR3 length equals 14 residues. CDR3 DNA sequence: TGTGCCAGCAGCCCACAGGCGGTGAACACTGAAGCTTTCTTT. Amino acid sequence: CASSPQAVNTEAFF.

V is TRBV9 and J is TRBJ2-5, with D unclear. Germline CDR1 is SGDLS and CDR2 is YYNGEE. The V end was cut by 0 bases, the J end by 0 bases, with 9 bases between. There are 15 residues in the CDR3. CDR3 region: CASSVDVGYQETQYF. CDR3 bases: TGTGCCAGCAGCGTAGATGTGGGGTACCAAGAGACCCAGTACTTC.

The CDR3 region is CASSLTGEDFF. CDR3 coding DNA: TGTGCCAGCAGTTTGACAGGGGAAGATTTCTTC. V usage is TRBV28 and J usage is TRBJ2-1; 8 bases fit TRBD1. Trimming took 3 bases from V and 16 from J; bases not matched to a gene: 5. The CDR3 runs to 11 residues. Per the germline V gene, CDR1 is MDHEN and CDR2 is SYDVKM.

The chain recombines TRBV18 with TRBJ2-3; D remains unclear. This CDR3 has 12 amino acids. With 2 bases removed from V and 4 bases from J, the gap between germline ends came to 4 bases. Germline V gene sequence: CDR1 KGHSH, CDR2 LQKENI. DNA for the CDR3: TGTGCCAGCTCACCATTTGCAGATACGCAGTATTTT. Protein sequence: CASSPFADTQYF. Based on the CDR3 plus reference TRBV18 and TRBJ2-3, the full variable domain is NAGVMQNPRHLVRRRGQEARLRCSPMKGHSHVYWYRQLPEEGLKFMVYLQKENIIDESGMPKERFSAEFPKEGPSILRIQQVVRGDSAAYFCASSPFADTQYFGPGTRLTVL.

V is TRBV7-3 and J is TRBJ1-1, with D possibly being TRBD1 (6 bases). CDR3 length equals 14 residues. Germline V lookup: CDR1 SGHTA, CDR2 FQGTGA. V was trimmed by 4 bases and J by 11 bases, leaving 20 bases between them. CDR3 region: CASSSIPGTSGAFF. As DNA, the CDR3 is TGTGCCAGCAGCTCCATTCCCGGGACATCGGGCGCTTTCTTT.

V gene TRBV9 combines with J gene TRBJ2-3; maybe TRBD2 (6 bases). The V end was cut by 0 bases, the J end by 4 bases, with 12 bases between. The length of the CDR3 is 15 residues. Looked up from germline, CDR1 is SGDLS and CDR2 is YYNGEE. CDR3 loop: CASSVAREYSDTQYF. DNA for the CDR3: TGTGCCAGCAGCGTAGCCCGGGAGTATTCAGATACGCAGTATTTT.

The V call is TRBV28, the J call TRBJ1-6; no definite D call. Per the germline V gene, CDR1 is MDHEN and CDR2 is SYDVKM. The CDR3 has 13 amino acids. Deletions cut 3 bases from V and 8 bases from J, with 8 bases between. The CDR3 DNA reads as TGTGCCAGCAGTTTTAGGTTAGATTCACCCCTCCACTTT. Its translation is CASSFRLDSPLHF.

This chain links TRBV7-3 with TRBJ2-1; 11 bases map to TRBD2. The V segment lost 5 bases and the J segment 3 bases; nucleotides outside the gene matches: 6. The CDR3 is made up of 16 amino acids. Germline assignment: CDR1 SGHTA and CDR2 FQGTGA. Here the CDR3 reads CASSLVGTSGYNEQFF. The CDR3 DNA reads TGTGCCAGCAGCCTGGTAGGGACTAGCGGCTACAATGAGCAGTTCTTC.

In its sample, this clone was seen once. Here the CDR3 DNA reads TGTGCCACCAGCAGAGATACGGGGACTAGCGGGACGCAGTATTTT. Its translation is CATSRDTGTSGTQYF. V and J are TRBV15 and TRBJ2-3; 12 bases are a match to TRBD2. The V segment lost 0 bases and the J segment 9 bases; nucleotides outside the gene matches: 4. Germline V gene data show CDR1 as LNHNV and CDR2 as YYDKDF (reference sequence). The CDR3 consists of 15 residues.

The rearrangement uses TRBV28 and TRBJ1-5; D ambiguous. The germline V gene encodes CDR1 MDHEN and CDR2 SYDVKM. V shed 3 bases and J shed 5 bases, with 14 bases lying between them. The CDR3 covers 15 residues. The CDR3 sequence: CASSFSRTSYQPQHF. The CDR3 DNA reads as TGTGCCAGCAGTTTCTCTAGAACTTCGTATCAGCCCCAGCATTTT.

This chain connects TRBV19 to TRBJ1-1; D is ambiguous. CDR3 length equals 15 residues. Germline lookup yields CDR1 LNHDA and CDR2 SQIVND (reference sequence). The ends were cut back, 3 bases at V and 0 bases at J, with 11 bases in the middle. The DNA for the CDR3 is TGTGCCAGTAGTATCCGGACGGATATGAACACTGAAGCTTTCTTT. Encoded protein: CASSIRTDMNTEAFF.

V is TRBV10-3 and J is TRBJ1-2, with 9 bases matching TRBD1. CDR1 and CDR2 from the germline V gene are ENHRY and SYGVKD. The CDR3 totals 15 residues. Trimming at V came to 7 bases and at J to 7 bases, leaving 13 bases not matched to a gene. The CDR3 bases are TGTGCCATCACAAAAGAGACAGGGGGACGGTCTGGCTACACCTTC. As protein: CAITKETGGRSGYTF.

V is TRBV28 and J is TRBJ2-7; 8 bases are shared with TRBD2. V dropped 3 bases and J dropped 4; count of bases not matched to a gene: 8. The CDR3 length is 15 residues. Germline V gene sequence: CDR1 MDHEN, CDR2 SYDVKM. The CDR3: CASSFKAGGPYEQYF. CDR3 in DNA: TGTGCCAGCAGTTTCAAGGCGGGAGGACCGTACGAGCAGTACTTC.

The gene calls are TRBV5-1 and TRBJ1-1; the D is unclear. With 0 bases removed from V and 0 bases from J, the gap between germline ends came to 9 bases. The CDR3 contains 15 residues. Germline assignment: CDR1 SGHRS and CDR2 YFSETQ. The CDR3 loop reads CASSLEPVMNTEAFF. The CDR3 DNA reads TGCGCCAGCAGCTTGGAACCGGTAATGAACACTGAAGCTTTCTTT. The variable domain in full, completed from reference TRBV5-1 and TRBJ1-1, reads KAGVTQTPRYLIKTRGQQVTLSCSPISGHRSVSWYQQTPGQGLQFLFEYFSETQRNKGNFPGRFSGRQFSNSRSEMNVSTLELGDSALYLCASSLEPVMNTEAFFGQGTRLTVV.

The chain links TRBV25-1 to TRBJ1-2; D remains ambiguous. There are 13 residues in the CDR3. Between the trimmed V and J ends, which lost 6 bases and 2 bases, there was a span of 10 bases. Germline V CDR1 and CDR2: MGHDK, SYGVNS. CDR3 loop: CASRPTGNYGYTF. The CDR3, as DNA: TGTGCCAGCAGACCCACCGGGAACTATGGCTACACCTTC.

The chain employs TRBV4-3 and TRBJ1-1, with no clear D. V was cut by 0 bases and J by 5 bases, with 10 bases left in between. The CDR3 consists of 14 residues. Germline CDR1 LGHNA, CDR2 YSLEER. CDR3 sequence (DNA): TGCGCCAGCAGCCAAGAAGATTTGGGTACTGAAGCTTTCTTT. Translating it yields CASSQEDLGTEAFF.

V is TRBV28 and J is TRBJ2-1, with 7 bases aligning to TRBD1. The CDR3 is 21 amino acids. CDR1 MDHEN and CDR2 SYDVKM come from the germline V gene. The junction had 20 bases not matched to a gene; V was cut back by 2 bases and J by 1 base. CDR3 amino acids: CASSLIKVKGDSIYSYNEQFF. As DNA, the CDR3 is TGTGCCAGCAGTTTAATTAAGGTAAAGGGGGACAGTATCTATTCCTACAATGAGCAGTTCTTC.

This chain connects TRBV9 to TRBJ1-3, with D possibly TRBD1 on 6 matching bases. Germline V gene lookup returns CDR1 SGDLS and CDR2 YYNGEE. The ends were cut back, 2 bases at V and 1 base at J, with 10 bases in the middle. The CDR3 is 15 residues long. The CDR3 sequence is CASSVQGFSGNTIYF. The CDR3, as DNA: TGTGCCAGCAGCGTCCAGGGGTTTTCTGGAAACACCATATATTTT. The whole variable domain, remainder taken from reference TRBV9 and TRBJ1-3, is DSGVTQTPKHLITATGQRVTLRCSPRSGDLSVYWYQQSLDQGLQFLIQYYNGEERAKGNILERFSAQQFPDLHSELNLSSLELGDSALYFCASSVQGFSGNTIYFGEGSWLTVV.

The chain employs TRBV5-3 and TRBJ1-2, with D perhaps matching TRBD1 (5 bases). TRBV5-3 counts as an open reading frame of uncertain function. The CDR3 loop spans 15 amino acids. V lost 1 base and J lost 0, with 10 bases in between. The CDR3 region is CARSLRDSTNYGYTF. The CDR3, as DNA: TGTGCCAGAAGCTTGCGTGACAGTACTAACTATGGCTACACCTTC.

The V gene is TRBV5-4, the J gene TRBJ2-5; 7 positions match TRBD2. The trim removed 2 bases at V and 4 bases at J, leaving 8 bases unmatched. In germline, CDR1 is SGHNT, CDR2 YYREEE (reference sequence). CDR3 length: 15 residues. The CDR3: CASSFPGGLGETQYF. The CDR3 coding sequence is TGTGCCAGCAGCTTTCCGGGGGGATTAGGAGAGACCCAGTACTTC. Looking up the rest from reference TRBV5-4 and TRBJ2-5 gives the full variable domain: ETGVTQSPTHLIKTRGQQVTLRCSSQSGHNTVSWYQQALGQGPQFIFQYYREEENGRGNFPPRFSGLQFPNYSSELNVNALELDDSALYLCASSFPGGLGETQYFGPGTRLLVL.